This T cell receptor (beta chain) was retrieved from a study of human T cells and chemical hapten exposure. On the study more broadly: Across its roughly 23 weeks, the study gave patients weekly diphenylcyclopropenone doses to the scalp. Whole-study results and caveats: Alopecia in all donors means immunity may differ from healthy individuals.

Described time point: patch test 2, 6 weeks after DPC sensitization. Described treatment: therapeutic diphenylcyclopropenone sensitization with weekly scalp DPC. As for this clonotype: Its antigen is not identified.

From the RACE reads, TCRdb called clonotypes with MiXCR, one entry per CDR3 protein. The sample carries approximately 92,000 distinct CDR3 sequences, roughly 11% recorded once. This sequence was found in a woman aged 40 to 50 with alopecia areata. Some clones in this sample may be carry-over from other donors' samples. The input for sequencing was whole blood, taken in connection with sensitization to the hapten diphenylcyclopropenone (DPC).

CDR3 sequence: CSVKTGTGGHEQYF. CDR3 DNA sequence: TGCAGCGTCAAAACCGGGACAGGGGGCCACGAGCAGTACTTC. The V call is TRBV29-1, the J call TRBJ2-7, with 12 positions matching TRBD1. V shed 6 bases, J shed 5 bases, and the junction held 8 bases outside the gene matches. CDR1 and CDR2 from the germline V gene are SQVTM and ANQGSEA. This CDR3 has 14 residues.